This TCR beta chain was documented in a study of CD8+ T cells in alopecia areata. Points from the study as a whole: The study found higher clonality in lesional than normal scalp, especially in alopecia totalis/universalis. Tofacitinib did not eliminate many expanded lesional clones from scalp or blood. Among the top 100, expanded CD8+ clones were significantly decreased by tofacitinib, as was scalp clonality. Whereas mice showed it more clearly, TCR sharing across patients was murkier, possibly because of HLA.

As for this clone: Its antigen is still unknown.

The CDR3 contains 13 residues. With 4 bases removed from V and 9 bases from J, the gap between germline ends came to 18 bases. Germline values: CDR1 GTSNPN, CDR2 SVGIG (reference sequence). Noted treatment: oral pan-JAK inhibitor, 5-10 mg twice daily. TCR sequencing used cDNA made by reverse transcription of extracted RNA. Some clones are missing from TCRdb's copy, which holds only in-frame ones; the method was immunoSEQ multiplex PCR. The sample consists of fewer than 250,000 clones, roughly 60% of them appearing once. This sequence joins TRBV30 and TRBJ1-1; a weak D match, TRBD1 (5 bases). The clonotype originates from a human donor with alopecia areata. Sequencing was performed on CD4+ T cells sorted from blood, taken around week 49, from a patient treated with tofacitinib. The CDR3 spells CAWTTGVTVKAFF. Written as DNA, the CDR3 is TGTGCCTGGACTACGGGGGTCACAGTCAAAGCTTTCTTT. The full variable domain, its missing parts supplied by reference TRBV30 and TRBJ1-1, is SQTIHQWPATLVQPVGSPLSLECTVEGTSNPNLYWYRQAAGRGLQLLFYSVGIGQISSEVPQNLSASRPQDRQFILSSKKLLLSDSGFYLCAWTTGVTVKAFFGQGTRLTVV.